The 23 T cell receptor beta chains presented below share a single source sample, sequenced in a study of blood T cell repertoires in COVID-19. Assay used: immunoSEQ multiplex PCR; TCRdb lists only in-frame clones, some missing. Of around 340,000 clones listed, roughly nine tenths are singletons. Sequencing input: peripheral blood. The receptors derive from a woman aged 55-70 years with COVID-19, enrolled during active disease.

The chain has TRBV24-1 and TRBJ1-2; the D gene is possibly TRBD1 (5 bases). The CDR3 extends over 17 amino acids. In germline, CDR1 is KGHDR, CDR2 SFDVKD. V gave up 4 bases and J gave up 8 bases, with 25 bases separating them. The CDR3 sequence is CATSDHLGRAGPRGYTF. The CDR3 DNA sequence: TGTGCCACCAGTGACCACCTTGGCCGGGCAGGGCCTCGCGGCTACACCTTC.

There are a few counts of this clone. This sequence joins TRBV4-2 and TRBJ1-2, with TRBD1 matching over 7 bases. CDR3 length: 15 amino acids. Looked up from germline, CDR1 is LGHNA and CDR2 is YNFKEQ. V lost 7 bases and J lost 0; bases outside the gene matches: 8. The CDR3 protein is CASKWGTAANYGYTF. The CDR3 region has the DNA TGTGCCAGCAAATGGGGGACAGCAGCTAACTATGGCTACACCTTC.

The chain has TRBV18 and TRBJ1-5; 8 bases match TRBD1. This CDR3 contains 16 residues. The V gene's germline CDR1 is KGHSH and CDR2 LQKENI. J was trimmed by 4 bases and V by 2 bases; bases with no gene match: 7. CDR3 DNA sequence: TGTGCCAGCTCACCATTAGACAGGGGAAAGAATCAGCCCCAGCATTTT. It codes for CASSPLDRGKNQPQHF.

This chain joins TRBV3-1 (or the pseudogene TRBV3-2) and TRBJ1-5; 9 bases fit TRBD1. The CDR3 has 14 amino acids. With V trimmed by 5 bases and J by 6 bases, 5 bases remained unmatched. From germline, CDR1 is LGHDT and CDR2 YNNKEL (reference sequence). CDR3 nucleotides: TGTGCCAGCAGCGAGACAGGGGGAGCTCAGCCCCAGCATTTT. This codes for CASSETGGAQPQHF.

The chain couples TRBV18 to TRBJ1-1, with unresolved D. V gave up 1 base and J gave up 0 bases, with 9 bases separating them. CDR1 and CDR2 from the germline V gene are KGHSH and LQKENI. This CDR3 contains 15 residues. CDR3 sequence (DNA): TGTGCCAGCTCACCACAGGAGAGAATGAACACTGAAGCTTTCTTT. This gives the protein CASSPQERMNTEAFF.

This clone was observed a single time. The rearrangement links TRBV3-1 (or the pseudogene TRBV3-2) to TRBJ1-4; 9 nucleotides line up with TRBD1. Losses at the gene ends were 4 bases for V and 6 bases for J; bases not matched to a gene: 6. The CDR3 has 15 residues. Germline V gene data show CDR1 as LGHDT and CDR2 as YNNKEL (reference sequence). The CDR3 region is CASSLLQGAHEKLFF. The CDR3 nucleotides are TGTGCCAGCAGCCTCCTACAGGGGGCGCATGAAAAACTGTTTTTT.

This sequence joins TRBV6-4 and TRBJ1-5; D is uncertain. The V gene's germline CDR1 is MRHNA and CDR2 SNTAGT. CDR3 length: 15 amino acids. The V gene lost 8 bases and the J gene lost 0 bases, with 14 bases spanning the gap. As DNA, the CDR3 is TGTGCCAGCGGGCCCCGCCGAGATAGCAATCAGCCCCAGCATTTT. As protein: CASGPRRDSNQPQHF.

V gene TRBV18 combines with J gene TRBJ1-1, with a tentative D call TRBD1 (6 bases). Germline assignment: CDR1 KGHSH and CDR2 LQKENI. The CDR3 totals 15 residues. Trimming took 6 bases from V and 1 from J, leaving 15 bases between them. CDR3 bases: TGTGCCAGCTCTCCAACCCCGACAGGGAACACTGAAGCTTTCTTT. Protein sequence: CASSPTPTGNTEAFF.

This clone occurred once. The CDR3 loop reads CASSFGWGDQPQHF. CDR3 DNA: TGTGCCAGCAGCTTCGGTTGGGGGGACCAGCCCCAGCATTTT. V and J are TRBV7-2 and TRBJ1-5; maybe TRBD1 (5 bases). The CDR3 loop spans 14 amino acids. Trimming pared 3 bases from V and 7 bases from J, leaving 13 bases between. Germline CDR1 SGHTA, CDR2 FQGNSA.

V usage is TRBV7-9 and J usage is TRBJ1-2; 9 nucleotides align to TRBD1. Germline lookup yields CDR1 SEHNR and CDR2 FQNEAQ (reference sequence). The V gene end was trimmed by 5 bases and the J gene end by 0 bases; junction bases not matched to a gene: 4. The CDR3 covers 15 residues. The CDR3 reads CASSPGQGTNYGYTF. The CDR3 bases are TGTGCCAGCAGCCCAGGACAGGGGACTAACTATGGCTACACCTTC.

This clone has only a few counts. The chain couples TRBV5-8 to TRBJ1-2, with a tentative D call TRBD1 (6 bases). The CDR3 sequence is 14 residues long. Trimming removed 1 base from V and 8 bases from J, with 15 bases in between. Per germline, CDR1 SGHTS and CDR2 YDEGEE. CDR3 loop: CASSLRTAVRGYTF. The CDR3 DNA follows: TGTGCCAGCAGCTTGAGGACAGCAGTACGAGGCTACACCTTC. The full variable domain, in which reference TRBV5-8 and TRBJ1-2 provide the parts outside the CDR3, is EAGVTQSPTHLIKTRGQQATLRCSPISGHTSVYWYQQALGLGLQFLLWYDEGEERNRGNFPPRFSGRQFPNYSSELNVNALELEDSALYLCASSLRTAVRGYTFGSGTRLTVV.

The chain joins TRBV28 to TRBJ1-5, with TRBD1 matching over 11 bases. V was pared by 6 bases and J by 6 bases, with 13 bases of the junction left unmatched. CDR3 size: 17 residues. From germline, CDR1 is MDHEN and CDR2 SYDVKM. CDR3 sequence reads: CASRSGTGGLVGQPQHF. For the CDR3, the DNA is TGTGCCAGCAGATCCGGGACAGGGGGGTTAGTCGGTCAGCCCCAGCATTTT.

This chain joins TRBV30 and TRBJ1-4, with a tentative D call TRBD1 (5 bases). CDR1 is GTSNPN, CDR2 SVGIG, per germline (reference sequence). V lost 2 bases and J 8 bases, leaving 18 bases between the germline ends. This CDR3 region has 15 residues. The CDR3 spells CAWSRVGATAEKLFF. CDR3 in DNA: TGTGCCTGGAGTCGAGTTGGGGCGACGGCGGAAAAACTGTTTTTT.

The chain combines TRBV3-1 (or the pseudogene TRBV3-2) with TRBJ1-1; the D gene is possibly TRBD1 (5 bases). The V end was cut by 5 bases, the J end by 1 base, with 8 bases between. Germline V lookup: CDR1 LGHDT, CDR2 YNNKEL (reference sequence). The CDR3 extends over 13 amino acids. The CDR3 nucleotides read TGTGCCAGCAGCGGACAAACGAACACTGAAGCTTTCTTT. Amino acids: CASSGQTNTEAFF.

The V gene is TRBV18, the J gene TRBJ1-6; D remains ambiguous. Trimming pared 3 bases from V and 7 bases from J, leaving 10 bases between. The CDR3 totals 14 residues. Germline V gene lookup returns CDR1 KGHSH and CDR2 LQKENI. CDR3 in amino acids: CASSPPQQNSPLHF. The CDR3 bases are TGTGCCAGCTCACCGCCACAGCAGAATTCACCCCTCCACTTT.

The chain couples TRBV6-6 to TRBJ1-3; TRBD1 might be the D (6 bases). The CDR3 covers 15 residues. Trimming pared 5 bases from V and 0 bases from J, leaving 11 bases between. Germline V gene data show CDR1 as MNHNY and CDR2 as SVGAGI (reference sequence). The chain's CDR3 is CASSPQGLSGNTIYF. The CDR3 DNA reads TGTGCCAGCAGTCCCCAGGGGCTCTCTGGAAACACCATATATTTT.

The chain uses TRBV2 and TRBJ1-5; D not resolved. In germline, CDR1 is SNHLY, CDR2 FYNNEI. V lost 3 bases, J lost 0 bases, and 9 bases lay in between. This CDR3 has 15 residues. The CDR3 protein is CASSEGINSNQPQHF. The CDR3 DNA follows: TGTGCCAGCAGTGAGGGCATAAATAGCAATCAGCCCCAGCATTTT.

The gene calls are TRBV4-1 and TRBJ2-3, with 9 bases that match TRBD1. Trimming took 4 bases from V and 4 from J; bases not matched to a gene: 9. The CDR3 has 16 amino acids. Per germline, CDR1 MGHRA and CDR2 YSYEKL. CDR3 sequence (DNA): TGCGCCAGCAGCCCTAACCCCGGGACAGGGTCAGATACGCAGTATTTT. Translating gives CASSPNPGTGSDTQYF.

The chain is built from TRBV4-1 and TRBJ2-3; perhaps TRBD2 as D (5 bases). This CDR3 is 17 amino acids long. The V end was cut by 1 base, the J end by 0 bases, with 14 bases between. The germline V gene has CDR1 MGHRA and CDR2 YSYEKL. The CDR3 sequence is CASSQVSTGLSTDTQYF. Written as DNA, the CDR3 is TGCGCCAGCAGCCAAGTCTCAACTGGACTCAGCACAGATACGCAGTATTTT.

This clone occurred once. V usage is TRBV5-5 and J usage is TRBJ2-3; maybe TRBD1 (5 bases). The germline V gene has CDR1 SGHKS and CDR2 YYEKEE (reference sequence). Trimming shortened V by 0 bases and J by 0 bases, and 11 bases separated the two germline ends. The CDR3 consists of 16 residues. The CDR3 sequence: CASSLDVGASTDTQYF. DNA for the CDR3: TGTGCCAGCAGCTTGGATGTTGGGGCTAGCACAGATACGCAGTATTTT.

This clone was counted a single time. This chain connects TRBV28 to TRBJ1-2, with TRBD1 as a possible D gene (5 bases). Germline V gene data show CDR1 as MDHEN and CDR2 as SYDVKM. Trimming stripped 3 bases from V and 6 bases from J, with 11 bases between. The CDR3 spans 13 residues. CDR3 protein: CASSFGGGNGYTF. CDR3 nucleotide sequence: TGTGCCAGCAGTTTCGGGGGTGGGAATGGCTACACCTTC.

The chain carries TRBV7-9 and TRBJ2-7; no clear D. V was cut by 9 bases and J by 1 base, with 16 bases left in between. The length of the CDR3 is 14 residues. The germline V gene has CDR1 SEHNR and CDR2 FQNEAQ (reference sequence). The CDR3 DNA follows: TGTGCCAGTGCCCATGCGCCGGGTTCCTACGAGCAGTACTTC. Its translation: CASAHAPGSYEQYF.

The chain employs TRBV6-1 and TRBJ1-2; no reliable D call. The V end lost 2 bases, the J end lost 4 bases, and 8 bases lay between the germline ends. The V gene's germline CDR1 is MNHNS and CDR2 SASEGT. CDR3 size: 13 residues. The DNA for the CDR3 is TGTGCCAGCAGTGAATTCCCCTCCTATGGCTACACCTTC. It yields the protein CASSEFPSYGYTF.